The clone carrying this T cell receptor (beta chain) has at least ten counts. The sample originates from a study of patients and donors after allogeneic stem cell transplantation. The CDR3 loop spans 15 amino acids. Trimming left V 3 bases short and J 3 bases short, with 15 bases between. Germline CDR1 MDHEN, CDR2 SYDVKM. TCRdb reprocessed the RT-PCR reads via MiXCR and lists one record per CDR3 protein. The sample lists roughly 30,000 distinct CDR3 sequences, around 7% occurring once. What was sequenced was blood, either unsorted or a sorted T cell fraction (not recorded which). The rearrangement joins TRBV28 to TRBJ2-7, with D perhaps TRBD1 (5 bases). This TCR came from a human donor who was either an allogeneic HSCT recipient or a stem cell or donor lymphocyte infusion donor (not recorded which). It is not recorded whose cells these are; they may come from a transplant donor. The CDR3 region is CASSFWGRAHYEQYF. In nucleotides, the CDR3 is TGTGCCAGCAGTTTTTGGGGCAGGGCCCACTACGAGCAGTACTTC.